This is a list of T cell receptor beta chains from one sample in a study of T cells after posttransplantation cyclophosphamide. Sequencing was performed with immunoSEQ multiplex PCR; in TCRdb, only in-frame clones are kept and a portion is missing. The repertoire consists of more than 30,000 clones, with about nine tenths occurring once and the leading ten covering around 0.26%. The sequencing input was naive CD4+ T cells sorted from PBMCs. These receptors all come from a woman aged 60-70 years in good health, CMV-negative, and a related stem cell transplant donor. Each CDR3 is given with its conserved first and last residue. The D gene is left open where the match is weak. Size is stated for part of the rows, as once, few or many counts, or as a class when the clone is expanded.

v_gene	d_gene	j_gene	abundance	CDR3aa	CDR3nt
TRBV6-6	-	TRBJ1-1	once	CASKGSSEAFF	TGTGCCAGCAAGGGGTCGTCTGAAGCTTTCTTT
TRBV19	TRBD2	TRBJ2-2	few	CASSIVGGAGGELFF	TGTGCCAGTAGTATAGTGGGAGGGGCCGGCGGGGAGCTGTTTTTT
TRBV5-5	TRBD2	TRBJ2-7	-	CASSRGLAGLYEQYF	TGTGCCAGCAGCCGAGGACTAGCGGGCCTCTACGAGCAGTACTTC
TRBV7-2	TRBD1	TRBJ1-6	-	CASSSPRDRGNSPLHF	TGTGCCAGCAGCTCCCCCCGGGACAGGGGGAATTCACCCCTCCACTTT
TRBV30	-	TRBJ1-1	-	CAWSPGPSENTEAFF	TGTGCCTGGAGTCCTGGGCCCTCGGAGAACACTGAAGCTTTCTTT
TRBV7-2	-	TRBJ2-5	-	CASSFPGQLGETQYF	TGTGCCAGCAGCTTCCCCGGACAACTGGGGGAGACCCAGTACTTC
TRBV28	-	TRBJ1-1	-	CASSPTGTTEAFF	TGTGCCAGCAGTCCTACAGGGACCACTGAAGCTTTCTTT
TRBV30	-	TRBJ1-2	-	CAWSSSGVYGYTF	TGTGCCTGGAGTTCCTCCGGGGTCTATGGCTACACCTTC
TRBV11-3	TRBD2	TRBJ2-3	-	CASSLATSGSTDTQYF	TGTGCCAGCAGCTTAGCGACTAGCGGGAGCACAGATACGCAGTATTTT
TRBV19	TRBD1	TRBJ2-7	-	CASRKGQGVYEQYF	TGTGCCAGTAGGAAAGGACAGGGAGTCTACGAGCAGTACTTC
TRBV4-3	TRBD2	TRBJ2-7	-	CASSQELQRGLGEQYF	TGCGCCAGCAGCCAAGAACTCCAGCGGGGCCTAGGCGAGCAGTACTTC
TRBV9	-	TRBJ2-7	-	CASSAQGLEQYF	TGTGCCAGCAGCGCCCAGGGACTCGAGCAGTACTTC
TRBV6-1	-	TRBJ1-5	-	CASSDVSRWQPQHF	TGTGCCAGCAGTGACGTCTCCAGATGGCAGCCCCAGCATTTT
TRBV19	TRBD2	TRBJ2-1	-	CASSIREAGNEQFF	TGTGCCAGTAGTATCCGGGAGGCCGGGAATGAGCAGTTCTTC
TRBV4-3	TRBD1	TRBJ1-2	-	CASSRRQGDGYTF	TGCGCCAGCAGCCGTAGACAGGGAGATGGCTACACCTTC
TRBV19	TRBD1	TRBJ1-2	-	CASSRQGGNYGYTF	TGTGCCAGTAGCCGGCAGGGGGGTAACTATGGCTACACCTTC
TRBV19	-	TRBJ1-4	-	CASSRTASNEKLFF	TGTGCCAGTAGTAGGACAGCGAGTAATGAAAAACTGTTTTTT
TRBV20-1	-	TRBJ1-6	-	CSARGGGLGHF	TGCAGTGCTAGAGGGGGGGGCCTAGGTCACTTT
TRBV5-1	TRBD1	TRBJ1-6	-	CASSLDRVSNSPLHF	TGCGCCAGCAGCCTGGACAGGGTTTCAAATTCACCCCTCCACTTT
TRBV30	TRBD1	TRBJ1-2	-	CAWSTGVGYTF	TGTGCCTGGTCGACAGGGGTCGGCTACACCTTC
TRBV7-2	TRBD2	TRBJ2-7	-	CASSFETSLREQYF	TGTGCCAGCAGCTTCGAGACTAGCCTCCGCGAGCAGTACTTC
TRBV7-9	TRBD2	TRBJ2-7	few	CASSGRSSGGVDEQYF	TGTGCCAGCAGCGGACGGTCTAGCGGGGGGGTGGACGAGCAGTACTTC
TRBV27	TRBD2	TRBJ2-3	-	CASSLLAGADTQYF	TGTGCCAGCAGTTTACTAGCGGGGGCAGATACGCAGTATTTT